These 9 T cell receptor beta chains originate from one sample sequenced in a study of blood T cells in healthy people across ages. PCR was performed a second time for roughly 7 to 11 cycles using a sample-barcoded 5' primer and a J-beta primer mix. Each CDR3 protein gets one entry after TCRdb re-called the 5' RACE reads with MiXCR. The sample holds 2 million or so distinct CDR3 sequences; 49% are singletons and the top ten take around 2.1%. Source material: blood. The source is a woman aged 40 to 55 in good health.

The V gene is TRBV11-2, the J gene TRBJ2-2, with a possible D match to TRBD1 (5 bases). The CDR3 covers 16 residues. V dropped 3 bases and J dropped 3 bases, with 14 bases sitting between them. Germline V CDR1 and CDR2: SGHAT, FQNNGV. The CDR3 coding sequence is TGTGCCAGCAGCTTGATTGGGCAGGGCTACACCGGGGAGCTGTTTTTT. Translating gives CASSLIGQGYTGELFF.

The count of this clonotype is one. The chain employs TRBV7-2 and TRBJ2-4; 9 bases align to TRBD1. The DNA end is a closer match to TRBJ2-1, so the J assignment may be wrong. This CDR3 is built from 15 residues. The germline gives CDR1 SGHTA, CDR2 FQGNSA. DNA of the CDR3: TGTGCCAGCAGCTTCGGACAGGGGCAGGTAGACATTCAGTTCTTC. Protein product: CASSFGQGQVDIQFF.

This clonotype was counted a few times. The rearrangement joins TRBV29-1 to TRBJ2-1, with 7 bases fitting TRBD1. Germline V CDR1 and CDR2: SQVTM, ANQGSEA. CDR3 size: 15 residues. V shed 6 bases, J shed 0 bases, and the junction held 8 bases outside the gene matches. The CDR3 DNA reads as TGCAGCGTCCTCCGGGACAGCAGCTCCTACAATGAGCAGTTCTTC. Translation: CSVLRDSSSYNEQFF.

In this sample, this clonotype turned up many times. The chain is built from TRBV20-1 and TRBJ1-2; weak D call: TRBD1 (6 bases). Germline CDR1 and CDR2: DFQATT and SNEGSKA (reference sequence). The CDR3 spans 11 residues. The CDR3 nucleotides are TGCAGCGCCCAAGGGGGTTATGGCTACACCTTC. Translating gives CSAQGGYGYTF.

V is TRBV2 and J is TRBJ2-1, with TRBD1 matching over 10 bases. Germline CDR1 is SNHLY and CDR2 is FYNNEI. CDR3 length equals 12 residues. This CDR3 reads CGQGATYNEQFF. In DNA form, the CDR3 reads TGTGGACAGGGGGCAACATACAATGAGCAGTTCTTC.

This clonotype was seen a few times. The CDR3 here is CASSLPSVSYEQYF. The CDR3 nucleotides are TGTGCCAGCAGCTTGCCTAGCGTATCCTACGAGCAGTACTTC. V is TRBV7-2 and J is TRBJ2-7; D might be TRBD2 (6 bases). Germline loops: CDR1 SGHTA, CDR2 FQGNSA. The V end was cut by 3 bases, the J end by 1 base, with 10 bases between. This CDR3 region has 14 residues.

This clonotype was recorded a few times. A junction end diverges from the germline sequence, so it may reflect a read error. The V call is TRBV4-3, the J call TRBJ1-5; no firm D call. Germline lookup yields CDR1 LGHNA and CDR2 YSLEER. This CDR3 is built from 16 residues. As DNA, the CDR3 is TGCGCCAGTAGCCAAGGAGTAGGGCTTAGCAATCAGCCCCAGCATTTT. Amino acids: CASSQGVGLSNQPQHF.

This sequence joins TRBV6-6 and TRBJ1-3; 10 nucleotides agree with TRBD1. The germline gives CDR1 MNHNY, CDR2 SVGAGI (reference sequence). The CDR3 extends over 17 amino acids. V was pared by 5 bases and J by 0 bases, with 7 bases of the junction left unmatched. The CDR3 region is CASSIRQGAISGNTIYF. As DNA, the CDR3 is TGTGCCAGCAGTATAAGACAGGGGGCTATCTCTGGAAACACCATATATTTT.

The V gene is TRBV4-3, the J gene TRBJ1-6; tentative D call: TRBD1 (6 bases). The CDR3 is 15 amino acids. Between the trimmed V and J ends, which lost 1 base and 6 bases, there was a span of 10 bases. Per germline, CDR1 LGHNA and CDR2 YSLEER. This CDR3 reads CASSQVIRGNSPLHF. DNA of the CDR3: TGCGCCAGCAGCCAAGTAATCAGGGGTAATTCACCCCTCCACTTT.